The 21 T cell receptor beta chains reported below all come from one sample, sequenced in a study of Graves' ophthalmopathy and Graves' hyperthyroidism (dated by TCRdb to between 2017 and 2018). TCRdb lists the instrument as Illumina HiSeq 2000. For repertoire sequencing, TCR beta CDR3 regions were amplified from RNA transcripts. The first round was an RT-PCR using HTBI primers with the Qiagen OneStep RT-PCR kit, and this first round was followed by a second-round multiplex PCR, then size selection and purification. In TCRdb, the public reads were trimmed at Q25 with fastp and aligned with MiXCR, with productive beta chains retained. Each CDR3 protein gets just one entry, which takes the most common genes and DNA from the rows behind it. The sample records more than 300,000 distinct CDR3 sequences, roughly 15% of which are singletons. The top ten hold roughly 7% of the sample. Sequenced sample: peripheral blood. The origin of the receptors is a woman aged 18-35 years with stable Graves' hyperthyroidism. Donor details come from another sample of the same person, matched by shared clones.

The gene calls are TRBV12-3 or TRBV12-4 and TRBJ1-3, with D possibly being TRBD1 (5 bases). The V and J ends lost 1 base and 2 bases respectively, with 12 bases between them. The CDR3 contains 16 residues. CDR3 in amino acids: CASSLGGPTTGNTIYF. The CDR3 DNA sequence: TGTGCCAGCAGTTTAGGGGGACCGACTACTGGAAACACCATATATTTT.

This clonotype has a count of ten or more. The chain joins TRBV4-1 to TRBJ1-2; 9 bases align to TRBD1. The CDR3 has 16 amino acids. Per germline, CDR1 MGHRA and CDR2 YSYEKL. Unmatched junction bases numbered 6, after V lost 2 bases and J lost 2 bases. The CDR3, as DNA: TGCGCCAGCAGCCAACCTAACAGGGGGCCGAACTATGGCTACACCTTC. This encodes CASSQPNRGPNYGYTF.

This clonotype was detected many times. The CDR3 DNA is TGTGCCAGCAGCTTAGGGGATCAGGACAGGATTGAAGCTTTCTTT. Translating it yields CASSLGDQDRIEAFF. The V call is TRBV7-2, the J call TRBJ1-1; 7 bases align to TRBD1. CDR1 and CDR2 from the germline V gene are SGHTA and FQGNSA. CDR3 length: 15 residues. Germline trimming cut 1 base from V and 7 bases from J; bases unmatched to any gene: 9.

Here the CDR3 DNA reads TGTGCCAGCAGCTACGCCTCTGACGAGCAGTACTTC. Its protein product is CASSYASDEQYF. This chain joins TRBV13 and TRBJ2-7; D unclear. From germline, CDR1 is PRHDT and CDR2 FYEKMQ (reference sequence). CDR3 length: 12 residues. V was trimmed by 4 bases and J by 5 bases, leaving 9 bases between them.

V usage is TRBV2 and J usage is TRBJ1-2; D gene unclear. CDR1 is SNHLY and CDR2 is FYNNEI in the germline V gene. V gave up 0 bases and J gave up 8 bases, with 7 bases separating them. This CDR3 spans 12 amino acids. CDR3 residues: CASSEASEGYTF. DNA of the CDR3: TGTGCCAGCAGTGAAGCATCGGAGGGCTACACCTTC.

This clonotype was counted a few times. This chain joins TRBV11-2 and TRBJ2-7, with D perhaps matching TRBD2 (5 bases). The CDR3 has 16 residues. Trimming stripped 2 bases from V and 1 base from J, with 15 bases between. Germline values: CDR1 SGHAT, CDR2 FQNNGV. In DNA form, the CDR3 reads TGTGCCAGCAGCTTATATCCGGACGGGAAGTCCTACGAGCAGTACTTC. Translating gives CASSLYPDGKSYEQYF. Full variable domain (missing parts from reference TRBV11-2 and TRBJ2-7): EAGVAQSPRYKIIEKRQSVAFWCNPISGHATLYWYQQILGQGPKLLIQFQNNGVVDDSQLPKDRFSAERLKGVDSTLKIQPAKLEDSAVYLCASSLYPDGKSYEQYFGPGTRLTVT.

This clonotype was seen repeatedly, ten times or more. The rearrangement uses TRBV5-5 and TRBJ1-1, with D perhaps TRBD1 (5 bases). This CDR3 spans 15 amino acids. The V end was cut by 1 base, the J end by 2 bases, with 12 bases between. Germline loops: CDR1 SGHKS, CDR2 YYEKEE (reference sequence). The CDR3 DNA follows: TGTGCCAGCAGCTTGTTCCGGACACTCAACACTGAAGCTTTCTTT. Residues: CASSLFRTLNTEAFF.

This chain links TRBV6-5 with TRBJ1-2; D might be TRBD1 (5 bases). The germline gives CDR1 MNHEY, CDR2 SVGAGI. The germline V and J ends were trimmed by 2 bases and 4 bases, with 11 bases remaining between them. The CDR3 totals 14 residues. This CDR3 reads CASSYGWGTYGYTF. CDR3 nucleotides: TGTGCCAGCAGTTACGGGTGGGGGACCTATGGCTACACCTTC.

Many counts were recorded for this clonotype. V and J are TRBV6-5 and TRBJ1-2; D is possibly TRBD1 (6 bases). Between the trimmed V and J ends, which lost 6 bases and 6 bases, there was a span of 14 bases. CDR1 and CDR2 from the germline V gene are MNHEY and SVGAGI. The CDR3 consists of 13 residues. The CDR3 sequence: CASSTTGQHGYTF. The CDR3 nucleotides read TGTGCCAGCAGCACTACAGGGCAGCATGGCTACACCTTC.

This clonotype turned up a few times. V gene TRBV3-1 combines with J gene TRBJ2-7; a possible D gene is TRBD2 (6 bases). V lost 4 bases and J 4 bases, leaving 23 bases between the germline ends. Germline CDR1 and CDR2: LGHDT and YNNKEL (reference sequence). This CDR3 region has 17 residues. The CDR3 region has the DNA TGTGCCAGCAGCCTCTGGTGGACGGGAGATAGCGTGTACGAGCAGTACTTC. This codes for CASSLWWTGDSVYEQYF.

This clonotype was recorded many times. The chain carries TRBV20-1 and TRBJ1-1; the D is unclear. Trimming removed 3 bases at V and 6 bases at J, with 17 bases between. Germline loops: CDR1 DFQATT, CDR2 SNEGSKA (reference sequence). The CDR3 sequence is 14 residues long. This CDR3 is CSASPAPLEAEAFF. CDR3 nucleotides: TGCAGTGCTAGTCCGGCGCCACTCGAGGCTGAAGCTTTCTTT.

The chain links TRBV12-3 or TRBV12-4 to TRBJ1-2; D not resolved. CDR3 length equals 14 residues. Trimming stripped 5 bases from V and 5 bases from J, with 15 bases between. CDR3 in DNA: TGTGCCAGCAGTGACCAAGGGCTTCCTTATGGCTACACCTTC. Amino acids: CASSDQGLPYGYTF.

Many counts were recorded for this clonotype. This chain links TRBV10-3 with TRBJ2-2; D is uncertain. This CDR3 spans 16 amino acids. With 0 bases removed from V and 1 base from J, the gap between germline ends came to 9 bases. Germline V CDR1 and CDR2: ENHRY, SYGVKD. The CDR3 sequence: CAISESLGQNTGELFF. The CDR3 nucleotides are TGTGCCATCAGTGAGTCATTAGGGCAGAACACCGGGGAGCTGTTTTTT.

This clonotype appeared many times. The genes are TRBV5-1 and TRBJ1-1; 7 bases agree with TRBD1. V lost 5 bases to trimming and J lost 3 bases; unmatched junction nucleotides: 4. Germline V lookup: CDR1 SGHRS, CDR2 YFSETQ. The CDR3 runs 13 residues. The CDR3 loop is CASRYTGDTEAFF. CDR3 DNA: TGCGCCAGCAGATATACAGGGGACACTGAAGCTTTCTTT.

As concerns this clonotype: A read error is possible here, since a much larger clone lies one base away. CDR3 bases: TGTGCCAGCAGCTCCATCTCGGGACTAGCGGCATTGGAGCAGTACTTC. It is translated as CASSSISGLAALEQYF. The chain employs TRBV11-2 and TRBJ2-7; 11 bases map to TRBD2. Germline V gene sequence: CDR1 SGHAT, CDR2 FQNNGV. The CDR3 loop spans 16 amino acids. After removal of 4 bases from V and 7 bases from J, the junction contained 12 bases not matched to a gene.

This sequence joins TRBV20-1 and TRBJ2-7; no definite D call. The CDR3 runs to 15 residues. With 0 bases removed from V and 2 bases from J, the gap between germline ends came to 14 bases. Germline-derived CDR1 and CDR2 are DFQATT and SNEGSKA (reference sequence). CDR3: CSARESAGNTYEQYF. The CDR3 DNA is TGCAGTGCTAGAGAGTCGGCAGGTAACACCTACGAGCAGTACTTC.

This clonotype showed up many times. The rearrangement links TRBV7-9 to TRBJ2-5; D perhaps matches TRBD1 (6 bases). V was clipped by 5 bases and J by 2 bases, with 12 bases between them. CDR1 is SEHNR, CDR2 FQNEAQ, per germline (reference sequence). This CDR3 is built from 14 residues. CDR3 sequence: CASSTGQIQETQYF. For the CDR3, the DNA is TGTGCCAGCAGCACTGGACAGATTCAAGAGACCCAGTACTTC.

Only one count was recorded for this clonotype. The CDR3 region has the DNA TGTGCCAGCAGGGTAACAGAGTACACTGAAGCTTTCTTT. Amino acids: CASRVTEYTEAFF. The rearrangement uses TRBV12-3 or TRBV12-4 and TRBJ1-1; D call uncertain. This CDR3 region has 13 residues. V lost 6 bases and J lost 3, with 11 bases in between.

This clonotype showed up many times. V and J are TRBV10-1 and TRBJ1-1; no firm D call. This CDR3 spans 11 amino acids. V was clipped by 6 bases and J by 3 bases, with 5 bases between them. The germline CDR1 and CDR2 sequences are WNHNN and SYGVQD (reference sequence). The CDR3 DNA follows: TGCGCCAGCAGGACTCACACTGAAGCTTTCTTT. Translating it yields CASRTHTEAFF.

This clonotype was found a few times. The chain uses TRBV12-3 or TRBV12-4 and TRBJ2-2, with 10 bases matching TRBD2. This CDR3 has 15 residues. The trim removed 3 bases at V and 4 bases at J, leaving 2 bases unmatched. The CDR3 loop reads CASSFWTSGTGELFF. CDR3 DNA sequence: TGTGCCAGCAGTTTTTGGACTAGCGGCACCGGGGAGCTGTTTTTT.

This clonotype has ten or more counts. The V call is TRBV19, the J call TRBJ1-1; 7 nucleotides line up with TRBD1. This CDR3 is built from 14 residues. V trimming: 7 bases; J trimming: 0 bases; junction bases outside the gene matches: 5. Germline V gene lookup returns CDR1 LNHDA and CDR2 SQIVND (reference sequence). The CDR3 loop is CASKGARLNTEAFF. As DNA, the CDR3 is TGTGCCAGTAAGGGGGCTCGACTGAACACTGAAGCTTTCTTT. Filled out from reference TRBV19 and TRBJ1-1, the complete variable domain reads DGGITQSPKYLFRKEGQNVTLSCEQNLNHDAMYWYRQDPGQGLRLIYYSQIVNDFQKGDIAEGYSVSREKKESFPLTVTSAQKNPTAFYLCASKGARLNTEAFFGQGTRLTVV.